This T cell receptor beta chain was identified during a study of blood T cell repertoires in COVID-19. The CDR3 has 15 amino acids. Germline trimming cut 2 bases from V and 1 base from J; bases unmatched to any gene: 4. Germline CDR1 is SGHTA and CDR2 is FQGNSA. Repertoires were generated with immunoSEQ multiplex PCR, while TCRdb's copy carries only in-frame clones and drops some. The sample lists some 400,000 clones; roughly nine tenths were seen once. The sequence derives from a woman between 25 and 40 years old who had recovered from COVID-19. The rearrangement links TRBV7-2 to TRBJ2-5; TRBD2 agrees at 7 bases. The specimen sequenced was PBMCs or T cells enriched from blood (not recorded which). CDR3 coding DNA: TGTGCCAGCAGCTTAAACCAGCGGGGCCAAGAGACCCAGTACTTC. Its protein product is CASSLNQRGQETQYF.